One sample yielded the 7 T cell receptor beta chains listed below, sequenced in a study of blood T cell repertoires in COVID-19. Using immunoSEQ multiplex PCR, the repertoire was profiled, and TCRdb retains in-frame clones only, with some absent. This sample has around 120,000 clones; more than 60% occur once, and the top ten carry approximately 2.1%. Sequencing input: peripheral blood. These receptors all come from a woman in her 70s with acute or convalescent COVID-19.

The J gene is TRBJ1-4, the V gene TRBV18; 10 bases are shared with TRBD1. Germline-derived CDR1 and CDR2 are KGHSH and LQKENI. V lost 3 bases to trimming and J lost 6 bases; unmatched junction nucleotides: 4. The CDR3 has 15 residues. CDR3 sequence (DNA): TGTGCCAGCTCACCCCAGACAGGGGGCGATGAAAAACTGTTTTTT. Translation: CASSPQTGGDEKLFF. The full variable domain, completed using reference TRBV18 and TRBJ1-4, is NAGVMQNPRHLVRRRGQEARLRCSPMKGHSHVYWYRQLPEEGLKFMVYLQKENIIDESGMPKERFSAEFPKEGPSILRIQQVVRGDSAAYFCASSPQTGGDEKLFFGSGTQLSVL.

The chain joins TRBV12-3 or TRBV12-4 to TRBJ2-5; 7 bases map to TRBD2. The CDR3 runs 12 residues. V trimming: 6 bases; J trimming: 4 bases; junction bases outside the gene matches: 2. The CDR3, as DNA: TGTGCCAGCAGACGGGGGGTAGAGACCCAGTACTTC. This gives the protein CASRRGVETQYF.

The V call is TRBV5-3, the J call TRBJ2-3; 13 bases match TRBD2. TRBV5-3 is assigned to the ORF class and has an uncertain function. Trimming at V came to 2 bases and at J to 2 bases, leaving 5 bases not matched to a gene. CDR3 length: 17 amino acids. The CDR3 nucleotides are TGTGCCAGAAGCTTTACTAGCGGGGGGGCCCCCACAGATACGCAGTATTTT. It encodes CARSFTSGGAPTDTQYF.

This clone was found once. This chain uses TRBV6-7 with TRBJ2-3; 11 bases are a match to TRBD2. TRBV6-7 is marked as an open reading frame, function uncertain. Germline trimming cut 0 bases from V and 0 bases from J; bases unmatched to any gene: 11. The CDR3 sequence is 20 residues long. The CDR3 nucleotides are TGTGCCAGCAGTTACTCATCCGGGACTAGCGGTCTTCCTAGCACAGATACGCAGTATTTT. This translates into CASSYSSGTSGLPSTDTQYF.

J is TRBJ1-2 and V is TRBV6-1; D gene unclear. There are 12 residues in the CDR3. The V gene's germline CDR1 is MNHNS and CDR2 SASEGT. With 2 bases removed from V and 8 bases from J, the gap between germline ends came to 9 bases. CDR3 loop: CASSEFRGGYTF. The CDR3 region has the DNA TGTGCCAGCAGTGAATTTCGAGGAGGCTACACCTTC.

The V call is TRBV19, the J call TRBJ2-3; 13 nucleotides match TRBD2. V lost 5 bases and J lost 4; bases outside the gene matches: 6. CDR3 length equals 16 residues. Germline values: CDR1 LNHDA, CDR2 SQIVND (reference sequence). CDR3 region: CASSLRTSGSADTQYF. The CDR3 DNA reads as TGTGCCAGTAGTCTCCGGACTAGCGGGAGCGCAGATACGCAGTATTTT.

The CDR3 region is CASSLKIGKNSPLHF. In DNA, the CDR3 is TGTGCCAGCAGTTTAAAAATCGGGAAAAATTCACCCCTCCACTTT. The rearrangement links TRBV27 to TRBJ1-6; D not resolved. The CDR3 has 15 amino acids. Trimming pared 2 bases from V and 7 bases from J, leaving 12 bases between. Germline-derived CDR1 and CDR2 are MNHEY and SMNVEV (reference sequence).